This TCR beta chain was sequenced during a study of Ad26.COV2.S vaccination and SARS-CoV-2 variants. This CDR3 is built from 14 residues. CDR1 is MDHEN, CDR2 SYDVKM, per germline. J was trimmed by 7 bases and V by 6 bases; bases with no gene match: 4. Sequencing was performed with immunoSEQ multiplex PCR; in TCRdb, only in-frame clones are kept and a portion is missing. The repertoire consists of some 180,000 clones, with approximately 90% occurring once and the leading ten covering about 5.5%. With regard to this clone: Antigen: not known.

General study findings and limits: Similar non-spike TCR breadth was seen in vaccine and placebo recipients. Those who received the vaccine showed greater spike-specific TCR breadth than those given placebo. Reportedly, after vaccination the spike-specific CD8+ and CD4+ T cell responses displayed substantial breadth.

This TCR was recovered from a human donor who had recovered from COVID-19. Sample: peripheral blood, taken after recovery from COVID-19. V and J are TRBV28 and TRBJ1-6; 9 bases line up with TRBD1. The CDR3 bases are TGTGCCAGCAGGAACAGGGGGCGAAATTCACCCCTCCACTTT. Translating gives CASRNRGRNSPLHF.